Detailed here is one T cell receptor (beta chain). No antigen is known for it. This sample was included in a study of T cell responses to AZD1222 COVID-19 vaccine. Broader study findings: No repertoire was sampled before or during the peak T cell response, only after it. Donors in the cohort were predominantly white British and more often female, and clonal diversity was possibly underestimated. Dominant at 160-218 and 743-854, vaccine-associated CD4 TCRs also spanned spike. Baseline serostatus was positive in only six AZD1222 recipients.

Data came from immunoSEQ multiplex PCR; TCRdb stores just in-frame clones and leaves some out. In the table there are 84,000 or so clones, about 90% of which are singletons. Per the germline V gene, CDR1 is SNHLY and CDR2 is FYNNEI. This CDR3 region has 15 residues. The V end lost 5 bases, the J end lost 1 base, and 11 bases lay between the germline ends. The source was peripheral blood, collected on day 0 of MenACWY control vaccination. The chain uses TRBV2 and TRBJ2-2; a possible D gene is TRBD2 (5 bases). This receptor was identified in an adult in good health. The CDR3 reads CASSSYSGNTGELFF. In DNA, the CDR3 is TGTGCCAGCAGTAGTTACAGCGGGAACACCGGGGAGCTGTTTTTT.